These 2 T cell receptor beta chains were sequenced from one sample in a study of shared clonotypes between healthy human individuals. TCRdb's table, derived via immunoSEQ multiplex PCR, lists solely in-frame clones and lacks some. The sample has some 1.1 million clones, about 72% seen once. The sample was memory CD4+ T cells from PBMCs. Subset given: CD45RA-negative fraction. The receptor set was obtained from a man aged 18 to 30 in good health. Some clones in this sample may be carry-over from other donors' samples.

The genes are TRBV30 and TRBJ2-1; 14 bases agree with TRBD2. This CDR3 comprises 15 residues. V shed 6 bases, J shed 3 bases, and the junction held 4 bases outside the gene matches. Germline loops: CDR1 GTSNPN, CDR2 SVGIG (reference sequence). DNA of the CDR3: TGTGCCTGCCCCGGGACTAGCGGGGGCTACAATGAGCAGTTCTTC. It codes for CACPGTSGGYNEQFF.

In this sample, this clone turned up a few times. As DNA, the CDR3 is TGTGCCAGCAGCGCCCACAGGGCTCAAGCCTATGGCTACACCTTC. Translated: CASSAHRAQAYGYTF. V and J are TRBV9 and TRBJ1-2; perhaps TRBD1 as D (6 bases). V was trimmed by 3 bases and J by 4 bases, leaving 16 bases between them. Germline values: CDR1 SGDLS, CDR2 YYNGEE. The CDR3 runs 15 residues.